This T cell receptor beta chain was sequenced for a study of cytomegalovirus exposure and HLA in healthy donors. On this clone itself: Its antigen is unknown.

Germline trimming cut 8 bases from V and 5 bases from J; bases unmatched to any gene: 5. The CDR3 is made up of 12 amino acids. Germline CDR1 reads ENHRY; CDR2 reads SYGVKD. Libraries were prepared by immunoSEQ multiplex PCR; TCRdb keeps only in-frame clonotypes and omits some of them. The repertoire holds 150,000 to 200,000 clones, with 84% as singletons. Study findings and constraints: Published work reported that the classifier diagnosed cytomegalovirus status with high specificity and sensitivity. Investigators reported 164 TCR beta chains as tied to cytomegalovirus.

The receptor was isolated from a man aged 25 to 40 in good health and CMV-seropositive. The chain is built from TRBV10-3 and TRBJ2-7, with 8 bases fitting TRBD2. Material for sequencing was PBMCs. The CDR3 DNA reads TGTGCCATCGGGACTAGTTTCGACGAGCAGTACTTC. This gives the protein CAIGTSFDEQYF.